Described below is a single T cell receptor beta chain sequence and its context. The antigen is not known. Assay: immunoSEQ multiplex PCR; the TCRdb copy retains only in-frame clones and omits some. The table includes 1.6 million or so clones, approximately 98.5% detected once. This sample is part of a study of shared clonotypes between healthy human individuals. Overall study: A donor's plate count was three for CD4 naive and three for CD4 memory; CD8 naive had two and CD8 memory one.

Study findings and constraints: Naive CD4 clonotype sharing across several donors was roughly 5%. Among donors, the sharing of clonotypes was expected to be influenced by sequencing depth. Clonotypes shared by all four sorted-subset donors had higher generation probabilities than non-shared clonotypes.

This CDR3 spans 15 amino acids. Per germline, CDR1 MDHEN and CDR2 SYDVKM. With 6 bases clipped from V and 8 bases from J, the junction kept 9 bases outside the gene matches. This chain links TRBV28 with TRBJ2-1; TRBD2 matches 11 bases. The sequenced material came from naive CD4+ T cells sorted from blood. Subset specified: CD45RA+ positively selected. The clonotype comes from a man aged 25-40 years in good health. The CDR3 loop reads CASSLGLAGVYEQFF. The CDR3 DNA follows: TGTGCCAGCAGCCTCGGACTAGCGGGTGTTTATGAGCAGTTCTTC.